This TCR beta chain emerged from a study of blood T cells in healthy people across ages. A sample-barcoded 5' primer and a J-beta primer mix were used in a second PCR of roughly 6 to 11 cycles. MiXCR, applied by TCRdb to the 5' RACE reads, yields one record per CDR3 protein. The profile shows hundreds of thousands of distinct CDR3 sequences, about three fifths of them singletons. Germline V lookup: CDR1 MNHEY, CDR2 SVGAGI. V lost 5 bases to trimming and J lost 0 bases, with 10 bases between them. The CDR3 contains 14 residues. The source of this sequence is a man younger than 40 in good health. Specimen: blood. The rearrangement links TRBV6-5 to TRBJ1-1, with D maybe TRBD1 (5 bases). The CDR3 is CASSGTALNTEAFF. CDR3 coding DNA: TGTGCCAGCAGTGGGACGGCACTGAACACTGAAGCTTTCTTT.